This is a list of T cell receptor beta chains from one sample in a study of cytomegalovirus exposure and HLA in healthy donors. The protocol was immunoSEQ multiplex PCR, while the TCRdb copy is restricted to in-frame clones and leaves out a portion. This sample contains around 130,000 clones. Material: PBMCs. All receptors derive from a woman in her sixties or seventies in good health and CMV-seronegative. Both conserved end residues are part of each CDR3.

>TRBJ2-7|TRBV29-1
CSVGDYEQYF
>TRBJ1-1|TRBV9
CASSVDPSWTEAFF
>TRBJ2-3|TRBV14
CASSRGGSLTDTQYF
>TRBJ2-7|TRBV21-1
CARTGTRSSYEQYF
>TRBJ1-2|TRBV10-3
CAISVQDRGSYGYTF
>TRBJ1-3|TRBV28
CASRTGQGTVGTIYF
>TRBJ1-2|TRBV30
CAWRPAAGYYGYTF
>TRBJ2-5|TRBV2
CASIVDRGETQYF
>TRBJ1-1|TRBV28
CASSLGGITEAFF
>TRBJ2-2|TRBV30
CAWTASGTNTGELFF
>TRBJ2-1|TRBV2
CASNFGFQGDEQFF
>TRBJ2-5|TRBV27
CASSEIKRGAGETQYF
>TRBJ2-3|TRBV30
CAWGLAGVTDTQYF
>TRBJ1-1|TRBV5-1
CASSQTGGDTEAFF
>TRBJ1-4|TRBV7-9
CASSRNGGEKLFF
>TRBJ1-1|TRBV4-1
CASSQEGQARGTEAFF
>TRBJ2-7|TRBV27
CASSLELAGPYEQYF
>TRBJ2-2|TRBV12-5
CASGLVSAGGFGMRTGELFF
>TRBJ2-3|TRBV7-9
CASSLGSGFTDTQYF
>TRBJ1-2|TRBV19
CASRRGGRIDYGYTF
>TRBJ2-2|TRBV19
CASKEGLAGGSTGELFF
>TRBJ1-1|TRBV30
CAWTPFTEAFF
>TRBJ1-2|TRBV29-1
CSAAPKTGVVYGYTF
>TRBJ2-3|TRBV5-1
CASSLTGTSGGHTDTQYF
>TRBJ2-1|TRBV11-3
CASSSTGATGDEQFF
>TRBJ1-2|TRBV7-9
CASSSPGDYGYTF
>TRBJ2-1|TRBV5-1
CASSTLAGGILTYNEQFF